These 29 T cell receptor beta chains share one sample of origin, sequenced in a study of graft-versus-host responses after intestinal transplantation. Processing was applied to graft tissue in order to liberate intraepithelial and lamina propria lymphocytes. The method was immunoSEQ multiplex PCR; TCRdb's version includes in-frame clones alone and lacks a portion of them. The table records 5,000 or so clones, 55% to 85% of them present only once. The sample consisted of ileum tissue, taken roughly 260 days after intestinal transplant. Source of these receptors: a human patient who received an intestinal transplant, so some T cells may come from the graft donor.

Regarding this clone: The limits of the CDR3 on the DNA are not certain, so only TCRdb's listed CDR3 is given. V usage is TRBV5-1 and J usage is TRBJ2-5; the DNA was not compared with TRBD1, the D call given in the table. The CDR3 spans 14 residues, counting both ends. Looked up from germline, CDR1 is SGHRS and CDR2 is YFSETQ. CDR3 in amino acids: CASSFGPGPETQYF.

V gene TRBV28 combines with J gene TRBJ1-2; 7 nucleotides align to TRBD1. The germline V gene encodes CDR1 MDHEN and CDR2 SYDVKM. This CDR3 contains 18 residues. The V gene end was trimmed by 5 bases and the J gene end by 2 bases; junction bases not matched to a gene: 17. This CDR3 reads CASSRRGYRTGQNYGYTF. The CDR3 DNA sequence: TGTGCCAGCAGTAGGAGGGGATACCGTACGGGACAGAACTATGGCTACACCTTC.

This rearrangement joins TRBV13 to TRBJ1-3, with D perhaps matching TRBD1 (6 bases). Germline V CDR1 and CDR2: PRHDT, FYEKMQ (reference sequence). The CDR3 is made up of 17 amino acids. Trimming left V 1 base short and J 1 base short, with 14 bases between. The CDR3 loop reads CASSLARGRGSGNTIYF. CDR3 nucleotides: TGTGCCAGCAGCTTAGCCAGGGGTCGTGGTTCTGGAAACACCATATATTTT. The full variable domain, its missing parts supplied by reference TRBV13 and TRBJ1-3, is AAGVIQSPRHLIKEKRETATLKCYPIPRHDTVYWYQQGPGQDPQFLISFYEKMQSDKGSIPDRFSAQQFSDYHSELNMSSLELGDSALYFCASSLARGRGSGNTIYFGEGSWLTVV.

The V call is TRBV4-2, the J call TRBJ2-5, with 10 bases aligning to TRBD2. V was pared by 4 bases and J by 2 bases, with 13 bases of the junction left unmatched. The germline V gene has CDR1 LGHNA and CDR2 YNFKEQ. The CDR3 sequence is 18 residues long. The CDR3 sequence is CASSRRGTSGGGQETQYF. CDR3 DNA sequence: TGTGCCAGCAGCCGGCGCGGGACCAGCGGGGGGGGGCAAGAGACCCAGTACTTC.

Judged by abundance, this clone is medium-sized. V is TRBV11-2 and J is TRBJ2-7, with TRBD1 identical over 8 bases. The ends lost 3 bases at V and 4 bases at J; junction bases unmatched: 8. CDR1 SGHAT and CDR2 FQNNGV come from the germline V gene. There are 15 residues in the CDR3. CDR3 sequence (DNA): TGTGCCAGCAGCTTTATAACAGGGGGGAGGTACGAGCAGTACTTC. It specifies CASSFITGGRYEQYF.

The J gene is TRBJ2-1, the V gene TRBV29-1; D is possibly TRBD1 (6 bases). CDR3 length equals 14 residues. Germline CDR1 is SQVTM and CDR2 is ANQGSEA. V was shortened by 3 bases and J by 5 bases, with 14 bases between the two germline ends. This CDR3 is CSVDTVDSHNEQFF. DNA of the CDR3: TGCAGCGTTGACACCGTGGACAGTCACAATGAGCAGTTCTTC.

The V gene is TRBV7-8, the J gene TRBJ2-3, with D perhaps TRBD2 (5 bases). The ends were cut back, 0 bases at V and 3 bases at J, with 10 bases in the middle. The CDR3 has 15 amino acids. Germline V gene data show CDR1 as SGHVS and CDR2 as FQNEAQ. CDR3 sequence: CASSLAGSRTDTQYF. CDR3 bases: TGTGCCAGCAGCTTAGCAGGGAGTAGAACAGATACGCAGTATTTT.

The chain employs TRBV19 and TRBJ1-1; TRBD1 is a possible D gene (5 bases). V shed 6 bases and J shed 1 base, with 12 bases lying between them. The germline V gene has CDR1 LNHDA and CDR2 SQIVND (reference sequence). This CDR3 has 14 amino acids. CDR3 protein: CASRLRQSNTEAFF. CDR3 coding DNA: TGTGCCAGTAGGTTGAGACAGTCGAACACTGAAGCTTTCTTT.

A few counts support this clone. The chain joins TRBV7-9 to TRBJ1-2; 8 bases match TRBD1. The CDR3 contains 17 residues. Germline V gives CDR1 SEHNR, CDR2 FQNEAQ (reference sequence). Trimming took 3 bases from V and 0 from J; bases not matched to a gene: 9. The CDR3 DNA is TGTGCCAGCAGCTTCGGGGGGACAGGCCTCACTAACTATGGCTACACCTTC. It yields the protein CASSFGGTGLTNYGYTF.

This chain uses TRBV30 with TRBJ1-2; a weak D match, TRBD1 (5 bases). With 8 bases removed from V and 0 bases from J, the gap between germline ends came to 7 bases. The CDR3 is 11 amino acids. Germline loops: CDR1 GTSNPN, CDR2 SVGIG (reference sequence). The CDR3 spells CARGANYGYTF. DNA of the CDR3: TGTGCCCGGGGGGCTAACTATGGCTACACCTTC.

This clone is judged hyperexpanded. V is TRBV6-1 and J is TRBJ1-5, with TRBD1 matching 7 bases. Per germline, CDR1 MNHNS and CDR2 SASEGT. The V and J ends lost 4 bases and 2 bases, in that order; junction bases with no gene match: 2. The CDR3 has 14 amino acids. Here the CDR3 DNA reads TGTGCCAGCAGTGCCACAGGGGGCAATCAGCCCCAGCATTTT. This codes for CASSATGGNQPQHF.

The chain couples TRBV6-7 to TRBJ1-2; 7 nucleotides agree with TRBD1. TRBV6-7 falls under the ORF class, with uncertain function. With 0 bases clipped from V and 2 bases from J, the junction kept 6 bases outside the gene matches. This CDR3 is 16 amino acids long. The CDR3 loop reads CASSYSGTEVNYGYTF. The CDR3 DNA sequence: TGTGCCAGCAGTTACTCTGGGACAGAAGTAAACTATGGCTACACCTTC.

The V gene is TRBV4-1, the J gene TRBJ1-1, with 9 bases lining up with TRBD1. From germline, CDR1 is MGHRA and CDR2 YSYEKL. After removal of 3 bases from V and 5 bases from J, the junction contained 10 bases not matched to a gene. This CDR3 is 16 amino acids long. For the CDR3, the DNA is TGCGCCAGCAGCCACGCACAGGGGGCTTGGGGTACTGAAGCTTTCTTT. This codes for CASSHAQGAWGTEAFF.

This chain uses TRBV7-9 with TRBJ1-1; D not certain. Trimming pared 3 bases from V and 3 bases from J, leaving 8 bases between. CDR3 length equals 13 residues. Germline CDR1 is SEHNR and CDR2 is FQNEAQ (reference sequence). CDR3 in DNA: TGTGCCAGCAGCTTTTACGGGGACACTGAAGCTTTCTTT. It encodes CASSFYGDTEAFF.

The rearrangement links TRBV18 to TRBJ2-7; D not certain. CDR3 size: 12 residues. V dropped 3 bases and J dropped 6 bases, with 9 bases sitting between them. In germline, CDR1 is KGHSH, CDR2 LQKENI. The CDR3 nucleotides read TGTGCCAGCTCACCGCGTTCTCTCGAGCAGTACTTC. It encodes CASSPRSLEQYF.

This chain connects TRBV10-3 to TRBJ2-6; unclear D gene. Trimming pared 2 bases from V and 0 bases from J, leaving 20 bases between. Per the germline V gene, CDR1 is ENHRY and CDR2 is SYGVKD. The CDR3 runs to 20 residues. The CDR3: CAISEPPFFSFGSGANVLTF. CDR3 nucleotides: TGTGCCATCAGTGAGCCCCCCTTCTTCAGTTTTGGCTCTGGGGCCAACGTCCTGACTTTC.

This chain uses TRBV4-3 with TRBJ1-2, with D possibly TRBD1 on 5 matching bases. Looked up from germline, CDR1 is LGHNA and CDR2 is YSLEER. The CDR3 runs to 13 residues. Between the trimmed V and J ends, which lost 6 bases and 7 bases, there was a span of 15 bases. The CDR3 region is CASRSPGGVGYTF. As DNA, the CDR3 is TGCGCCAGCAGGTCCCCGGGAGGGGTTGGCTACACCTTC.

The chain recombines TRBV18 with TRBJ1-5, with D tentatively TRBD1 (5 bases). Germline V gene lookup returns CDR1 KGHSH and CDR2 LQKENI. CDR3 length equals 16 residues. Deletions cut 3 bases from V and 0 bases from J, with 12 bases between. Here the CDR3 DNA reads TGTGCCAGCTCACCTTACAGGAGAAATAGCAATCAGCCCCAGCATTTT. Translating gives CASSPYRRNSNQPQHF.

J is TRBJ2-7 and V is TRBV5-1; 9 bases line up with TRBD1. There are 14 residues in the CDR3. V gave up 8 bases and J gave up 5 bases; unmatched junction bases: 11. Germline V gives CDR1 SGHRS, CDR2 YFSETQ. The CDR3 region is CASSYGTGINEQYF. The CDR3 nucleotides are TGCGCCAGTTCGTACGGGACAGGGATCAACGAGCAGTACTTC.

The chain couples TRBV13 to TRBJ1-6; 11 bases line up with TRBD1. Germline CDR1 is PRHDT and CDR2 is FYEKMQ (reference sequence). The CDR3 is made up of 17 amino acids. The trim removed 3 bases at V and 9 bases at J, leaving 10 bases unmatched. The CDR3 region is CASSFGTGGTSGSPLHF. CDR3 in DNA: TGTGCCAGCAGCTTCGGGACAGGGGGGACTAGTGGTTCACCCCTCCACTTT.

The chain has TRBV6-4 and TRBJ2-2, with a weak D call TRBD1 (5 bases). V was shortened by 5 bases and J by 1 base, with 5 bases between the two germline ends. CDR3 length: 13 residues. CDR1 MRHNA and CDR2 SNTAGT come from the germline V gene. DNA of the CDR3: TGTGCCAGCAGTACAGGGAACACCGGGGAGCTGTTTTTT. Translated, it gives CASSTGNTGELFF.

This sequence joins TRBV28 and TRBJ2-7, with 10 bases aligning to TRBD1. Per germline, CDR1 MDHEN and CDR2 SYDVKM. The ends lost 0 bases at V and 2 bases at J; junction bases unmatched: 4. CDR3 length equals 16 residues. CDR3 nucleotides: TGTGCCAGCAGTTTATGGGGACAGGGGATTGCCTACGAGCAGTACTTC. This gives the protein CASSLWGQGIAYEQYF. The whole variable domain, remainder taken from reference TRBV28 and TRBJ2-7, is DVKVTQSSRYLVKRTGEKVFLECVQDMDHENMFWYRQDPGLGLRLIYFSYDVKMKEKGDIPEGYSVSREKKERFSLILESASTNQTSMYLCASSLWGQGIAYEQYFGPGTRLTVT.

This clone appeared a few times. The chain links TRBV10-1 to TRBJ2-2, with D tentatively TRBD1 (6 bases). V was cut by 8 bases and J by 6 bases, with 10 bases left in between. Looked up from germline, CDR1 is WNHNN and CDR2 is SYGVQD (reference sequence). The CDR3 extends over 12 amino acids. The CDR3 sequence: CASAQGAGELFF. In nucleotides, the CDR3 is TGCGCCAGCGCACAGGGTGCCGGGGAGCTGTTTTTT.

This rearrangement joins TRBV11-2 to TRBJ2-7, with D possibly matching TRBD1 (5 bases). The CDR3 is 13 residues long. The germline V and J ends were trimmed by 2 bases and 5 bases, with 10 bases remaining between them. The germline CDR1 and CDR2 sequences are SGHAT and FQNNGV. CDR3 in amino acids: CASSLPPRDEQYF. For the CDR3, the DNA is TGTGCCAGCAGCTTACCCCCCAGGGACGAGCAGTACTTC.

The V and J genes are TRBV5-1 and TRBJ2-7; D possibly corresponds to TRBD2 (6 bases). Per germline, CDR1 SGHRS and CDR2 YFSETQ. This CDR3 contains 14 residues. Trimming took 0 bases from V and 3 from J, leaving 10 bases between them. DNA for the CDR3: TGCGCCAGCAGCTTGGATATCGGGAGCTACGAGCAGTACTTC. This codes for CASSLDIGSYEQYF.

The chain combines TRBV6-5 with TRBJ1-2, with 9 bases fitting TRBD1. Looked up from germline, CDR1 is MNHEY and CDR2 is SVGAGI. The ends lost 8 bases at V and 4 bases at J; junction bases unmatched: 5. The CDR3 length is 13 residues. This chain's CDR3 is CASRQGDRYGYTF. The CDR3 bases are TGTGCCAGCCGACAGGGGGACCGCTATGGCTACACCTTC.

The chain links TRBV2 to TRBJ2-7; D might be TRBD1 (5 bases). V dropped 3 bases and J dropped 4 bases, with 19 bases sitting between them. Looked up from germline, CDR1 is SNHLY and CDR2 is FYNNEI. The CDR3 length is 16 residues. The CDR3 spells CASSETLQGMGYEQYF. CDR3 sequence (DNA): TGTGCCAGCAGTGAGACGCTTCAGGGTATGGGGTACGAGCAGTACTTC.

V and J are TRBV11-2 and TRBJ2-7; a weak D match, TRBD1 (6 bases). V lost 4 bases and J lost 0, with 7 bases in between. The CDR3 contains 13 residues. CDR1 SGHAT and CDR2 FQNNGV come from the germline V gene. The CDR3, as DNA: TGTGCCAGCAGCTGGACAGTCTCCTACGAGCAGTACTTC. It translates to CASSWTVSYEQYF.

This chain links TRBV4-2 with TRBJ2-1, with 9 bases fitting TRBD2. The CDR3 sequence is 15 residues long. V lost 1 base and J lost 9; bases outside the gene matches: 7. From germline, CDR1 is LGHNA and CDR2 YNFKEQ. The CDR3 here is CASSQVAGDPTEQFF. The CDR3 DNA is TGTGCCAGCAGCCAAGTAGCGGGGGACCCAACTGAGCAGTTCTTC.